The 3 T cell receptor beta chains reported below all come from one sample, sequenced in a study of T cells in women clearing cervical HPV infection. The repertoire was sequenced with immunoSEQ multiplex PCR; TCRdb's copy has only in-frame clones and lacks some. This table holds 25,000 to 30,000 clones. The specimen was blood buffy coat. These receptors originate from a woman aged 18 to 75 with a cervical HPV16 infection that either progressed to CIN3+ or cleared (not recorded which).

With respect to this clone: The read ends 3 residues before the CDR3 terminus; that terminus is restored from the germline J gene. J is TRBJ2-3 and V is TRBV18; 12 positions match TRBD2. With 3 bases clipped from V and 0 bases from J, the junction kept 10 bases outside the gene matches. There are 19 residues in the CDR3. Per germline, CDR1 KGHSH and CDR2 LQKENI. The CDR3 loop is CASSPQLAGGLTSTDTQYF. The CDR3 DNA, read in part, is TGTGCCAGCTCACCCCAACTAGCGGGGGGATTAACTAGCACAGATACG.

Notes on this clone: Read coverage stops 3 residues before the CDR3 terminus; the germline J gene supplies the remainder. This sequence joins TRBV2 and TRBJ2-1, with D tentatively TRBD1 or TRBD2 (5 bases each). Germline assignment: CDR1 SNHLY and CDR2 FYNNEI. The CDR3 consists of 15 residues. V shed 4 bases and J shed 9 bases, with 19 bases lying between them. CDR3 bases read: TGTGCCAGCAGTGCCCCCCATGAGGGTGGGGCTGAG. Amino acid sequence: CASSAPHEGGAE. The CDR3 as a whole reads CASSAPHEGGAEQFF.

For this clone: The read is 3 residues too short to cover the CDR3 end, so that end is filled in from the germline J gene. The sample carries other DNA sequences with the same CDR3. The chain uses TRBV30 and TRBJ1-2, with D possibly TRBD1 on 5 matching bases. Trimming stripped 0 bases from V and 0 bases from J, with 11 bases between. There are 15 residues in the CDR3. Germline V CDR1 and CDR2: GTSNPN, SVGIG (reference sequence). This CDR3 reads CAWSVLGGSNYGYTF. The covered CDR3 bases are TGTGCCTGGAGTGTACTCGGGGGATCTAACTATGGC.